This section outlines one T cell receptor (beta chain) sequence together with its context. What it binds is not known. This sample was included in a study of shared clonotypes between healthy human individuals. The study's findings and limits: The authors sampled blood alone, and tissue repertoires likely differ. Naive subsets typically showed greater estimated richness than memory subsets.

CDR3 length: 16 residues. Germline values: CDR1 SGHAT, CDR2 FQNNGV. V was clipped by 4 bases and J by 4 bases, with 16 bases between them. In the original processing: With immunoSEQ giving junction-only sequences and no quality scores, filtering differed. Only in-frame clones appear in the TCRdb table, and some are missing; sequencing was by immunoSEQ multiplex PCR. V, J and clone size are those of that table, while D and trimming were read from the DNA. The sample has a few million clones; over 85% are singletons. The source is a man younger than 35 in good health. Some clones in this sample may be carry-over from other donors' samples. What was sequenced was naive CD4+ T cells from PBMCs. Subset described: CD45RA+ positively selected. The chain has TRBV11-2 and TRBJ2-2; D not resolved. The CDR3 spells CASSSVRSRSTGELFF. CDR3 coding DNA: TGTGCCAGCAGCTCCGTCCGGAGCAGAAGCACCGGGGAGCTGTTTTTT.